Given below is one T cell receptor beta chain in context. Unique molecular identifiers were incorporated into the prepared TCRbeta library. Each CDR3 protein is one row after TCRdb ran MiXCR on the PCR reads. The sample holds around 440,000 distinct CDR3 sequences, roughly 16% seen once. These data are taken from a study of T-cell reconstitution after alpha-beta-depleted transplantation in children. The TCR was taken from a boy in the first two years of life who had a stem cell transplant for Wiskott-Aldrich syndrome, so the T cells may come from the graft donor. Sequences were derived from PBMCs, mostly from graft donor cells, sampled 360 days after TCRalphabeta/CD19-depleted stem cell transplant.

CDR3 protein: CSAGGQGAPNEQFF. The CDR3 DNA follows: TGCAGTGCTGGAGGACAGGGGGCGCCAAATGAGCAGTTCTTC. The chain joins TRBV20-1 to TRBJ2-1; 11 bases are a match to TRBD1. This CDR3 comprises 14 residues. The V and J ends lost 5 bases and 7 bases, in that order; junction bases with no gene match: 7. Germline values: CDR1 DFQATT, CDR2 SNEGSKA (reference sequence).